This T cell receptor (beta chain) was profiled in a study of blood T cell repertoires in COVID-19. Study summary: Sources were T cells, B-cell-depleted T cells, or PBMCs; the material itself was cDNA or gDNA.

Method: immunoSEQ multiplex PCR; TCRdb's copy keeps in-frame clones and lacks some. The top ten hold roughly 4% of the sample, which has just under 250,000 clones, around 89% seen once. V shed 0 bases, J shed 8 bases, and the junction held 10 bases outside the gene matches. Germline V gene data show CDR1 as SGHRS and CDR2 as YFSETQ. This CDR3 has 16 residues. Cohort placement rested on clinical history that participants reported themselves. Sample: PBMCs or T cells enriched from blood (not recorded which). The gene calls are TRBV5-1 and TRBJ1-4; TRBD1 matches at 7 bases. The sequence was collected from a woman younger than 45 who had recovered from COVID-19. The CDR3 is CASSLGDRVSEEKLFF. CDR3 DNA: TGCGCCAGCAGCTTGGGAGACAGGGTCTCGGAAGAAAAACTGTTTTTT.